This TCR beta chain stems from a study of identical twins (dated by TCRdb to 2016 to 2017). The study in broad terms: To test whether fetal clonotypes persist, this study deep-sequenced TCR alpha and beta repertoires from monozygotic twins, from unrelated adults of various ages, and from cord blood. To rule out contamination, replicate twin experiments were performed at different times with different library preparation protocols.

In regard to this clonotype: The antigen this receptor binds is unknown. No base-level quality is on record; no much larger clone is a single base apart.

Paper-wide results and their limitations: Fewer insertions were carried by abundant cord blood beta clonotypes; a weaker similar trend was observed in young adult naive repertoires, while no such trend was observed in memory repertoires. Invariant T cells such as MAIT and iNKT could partly confound zero-insertion analyses, though diverse VJ usage argued against this for most clonotypes. Conclusions relied on cross-sectional statistical analysis, since the same donors could not be followed over many years. Out-of-frame TCR alpha sharing in monozygotic twins was systematically underestimated by recombination models, whereas sharing between unrelated individuals was in agreement with the recombination models. Compared with coincidental sharing between unrelated individuals, out-of-frame TCR alpha sequences shared between twins showed an excess of sequences with low generation probability. Excess twin sharing in beta out-of-frame sequences was weaker because fewer shared sequences lowered the signal-to-noise ratio.

Library method: 5' RACE. TCRdb lists the instrument as Illumina HiSeq 2000. A universal primer binding site was added through template switching, and the final cDNA carried a unique molecular identifier so that TCR cDNA molecules could be counted accurately. Specific primers in the conserved constant-segment region were used to synthesize first-strand cDNA for TCR alpha and beta chains. To control for contamination, every cDNA library was double barcoded, receiving both a SMART-Mk sample barcode and Illumina barcodes. TruSeq adapter sequences, together with Illumina sample barcodes, were added in two successive PCR steps. TCR alpha and beta cDNA libraries were sequenced on the Illumina HiSeq platform with custom primers. Per the original workflow: Raw reads were processed with MiGEC to extract unique molecular identifiers, and MiXCR was used to determine CDR3 positions. For each individual, recombination models were inferred using an EM algorithm with the repgenHMM and IGoR tools. The tcR package in R was used for shared clonotype analysis, with sharing normalized by the product of cloneset sizes. To study raw recombination without the effects of thymic and clonal selection, out-of-frame nonproductive sequences were analyzed. TCRdb applied fastp at Q25 and MiXCR to the public reads, then kept only in-frame beta chains. For every CDR3 protein sequence, its rows merge into one entry that carries the most common genes and DNA. The authors' filters were not applied to this entry. This sample is represented by about 530,000 distinct CDR3 sequences; over 12% of them were singletons. The ten largest account for 0.44% of the sample.

CDR1 and CDR2, looked up from the germline V gene, are ENHRY and SYGVKD. From cysteine to phenylalanine, the CDR3 is 15 amino acids long. The read is trimmed to its CDR3 DNA, 45 bases read in frame from base 1. Unmatched junction bases come to 13, with V trimmed by 9 bases and J by 6 bases. Every donor in the study was a healthy Caucasian. The twin cohort consisted of three pairs of female monozygotic twins, all aged about 18 to 29 years. Positive isolation kits from Invitrogen were used to isolate the CD4+ and CD8+ T cell populations. These data were also reused for a study on yellow fever vaccine responses in identical twins. Per that second paper: The T cell response to vaccination in identical twins was reported by the authors to appear partly convergent and partly personalized. In the study, vaccine-responding T cell clones were precisely tracked in identical twins.

The sequence joins TRBV10-3 to TRBJ2-1; TRBD2 matches 8 bases in the middle. Sequencing was done on a sample of CD4+ T cells sorted from blood. The sequence derives from a woman under 30 in good health. The base sequence is TGTGCCATTACCCCCGGGGGCGGGAGGACCAATGAGCAGTTCTTC. This translates into CAITPGGGRTNEQFF.